The source of this T cell receptor (beta chain) is a study of blood T cell repertoires in COVID-19. In the original processing: Estimates of nucleated cell counts were drawn from the amplification of reference gene primers. The data were produced by immunoSEQ multiplex PCR, yet TCRdb's version contains in-frame clones alone and is incomplete. Clone size and V and J calls were adopted from that table, with D and trimming inferred from the DNA. The sample consists of 250,000 to 300,000 clones, about nine tenths of them appearing once. Recruited during active infection, patients (from Seattle) were subsequently followed longitudinally. This CDR3 spans 15 amino acids. Germline loops: CDR1 MNHEY, CDR2 SVGAGI. Trimming cost V 6 bases and J 4 bases; bases outside gene matches: 7.

This TCR derives from a woman in her 30s with COVID-19, enrolled during active disease. The V and J genes are TRBV6-5 and TRBJ1-5, with 9 bases that match TRBD1. The sequenced material came from peripheral blood. CDR3 amino acids: CASRPGTGSNQPQHF. CDR3 nucleotide sequence: TGTGCCAGCAGGCCCGGGACAGGGAGTAATCAGCCCCAGCATTTT.